The clone carrying this T cell receptor (beta chain) was seen more than once but under ten times. Per germline, CDR1 SGHTA and CDR2 FQGTGA. Trimming pared 5 bases from V and 5 bases from J, leaving 12 bases between. The CDR3 is 13 residues long. These data originate in a study of T-cell memory formation after mild COVID-19. Across the study: TCR clusters were mostly donor specific.

TCRdb re-called the 5' RACE reads with MiXCR, one entry per CDR3 protein. The sample carries roughly 130,000 distinct CDR3 sequences, about 6% recorded once. The receptor was derived from an adult woman who had mild COVID-19 (a few samples of this study predate the infection). Cell type and time point are not known. The chain joins TRBV7-3 to TRBJ2-5; no clear D. Source material: PBMCs or a T cell subset sorted from them (not recorded which). The CDR3 nucleotides are TGTGCCAGCAGCATGAGTCGACTGGAGACCCAGTACTTC. Its translation: CASSMSRLETQYF.